A single sample is the source of the 14 T cell receptor beta chains below, sequenced in a study of blood T cell repertoires in COVID-19. Data came from immunoSEQ multiplex PCR; TCRdb stores just in-frame clones and leaves some out. The table lists roughly 230,000 clones, around 90% of them singletons. What was sequenced was peripheral blood. Receptors originate from a man aged 30-40 years with COVID-19, enrolled during active disease.

This chain connects TRBV6-5 to TRBJ1-2; D uncertain. The CDR3 is 13 residues long. Deletions cut 2 bases from V and 4 bases from J, with 8 bases between. Germline loops: CDR1 MNHEY, CDR2 SVGAGI. The CDR3 nucleotides are TGTGCCAGCAGTTACGGCGGGCTCTATGGCTACACCTTC. This codes for CASSYGGLYGYTF.

The chain uses TRBV7-9 and TRBJ1-2, with D possibly matching TRBD1 (5 bases). Between the trimmed V and J ends, which lost 4 bases and 6 bases, there was a span of 15 bases. This CDR3 contains 14 residues. CDR1 and CDR2 from the germline V gene are SEHNR and FQNEAQ (reference sequence). This CDR3 is CASSSWEGRHGYTF. CDR3 DNA sequence: TGTGCCAGCAGCTCCTGGGAGGGGAGGCATGGCTACACCTTC. The whole variable domain, remainder taken from reference TRBV7-9 and TRBJ1-2, is DTGVSQNPRHKITKRGQNVTFRCDPISEHNRLYWYRQTLGQGPEFLTYFQNEAQLEKSRLLSDRFSAERPKGSFSTLEIQRTEQGDSAMYLCASSSWEGRHGYTFGSGTRLTVV.

The chain has TRBV7-9 and TRBJ2-2, with 8 bases fitting TRBD2. The CDR3 contains 15 residues. J lost 1 base, V lost 3 bases, and 1 base had no gene match. The germline V gene has CDR1 SEHNR and CDR2 FQNEAQ (reference sequence). The DNA of the CDR3 is TGTGCCAGCAGCTTTAGCGGGGTGAACACCGGGGAGCTGTTTTTT. As protein: CASSFSGVNTGELFF. The whole variable domain, remainder taken from reference TRBV7-9 and TRBJ2-2, is DTGVSQNPRHKITKRGQNVTFRCDPISEHNRLYWYRQTLGQGPEFLTYFQNEAQLEKSRLLSDRFSAERPKGSFSTLEIQRTEQGDSAMYLCASSFSGVNTGELFFGEGSRLTVL.

The gene calls are TRBV5-1 and TRBJ1-2, with D maybe TRBD1 (6 bases). The CDR3 contains 13 residues. The V and J ends lost 3 bases and 8 bases respectively, with 14 bases between them. Germline CDR1 reads SGHRS; CDR2 reads YFSETQ. CDR3 in amino acids: CASSSSGDGGYTF. The DNA for the CDR3 is TGCGCCAGCAGCTCCTCAGGGGACGGAGGCTACACCTTC.

This clone came up a few times. The chain combines TRBV2 with TRBJ1-5, with 7 bases lining up with TRBD1. Trimming cost V 4 bases and J 7 bases; bases outside gene matches: 7. The CDR3 is made up of 14 amino acids. Germline CDR1 and CDR2: SNHLY and FYNNEI. This CDR3 reads CASSGDREDQPQHF. In DNA, the CDR3 is TGTGCCAGCAGTGGCGACAGGGAGGACCAGCCCCAGCATTTT.

J is TRBJ2-5 and V is TRBV7-3, with 11 bases identical to TRBD2. Losses at the gene ends were 1 base for V and 4 bases for J; bases not matched to a gene: 11. This CDR3 has 18 amino acids. From germline, CDR1 is SGHTA and CDR2 FQGTGA. The DNA for the CDR3 is TGTGCCAGCAGCTTAATCGGGGTTAGCGGGGGGGCCGGAGAGACCCAGTACTTC. Translating gives CASSLIGVSGGAGETQYF.

This chain connects TRBV6-1 to TRBJ1-4, with D possibly being TRBD1 (5 bases). The CDR3 contains 14 residues. Germline loops: CDR1 MNHNS, CDR2 SASEGT. Trimming shortened V by 3 bases and J by 8 bases, and 13 bases separated the two germline ends. CDR3 nucleotides: TGTGCCAGCAGTGAGATGGGGTCAGGGGAAAAACTGTTTTTT. Amino acids: CASSEMGSGEKLFF.

This clone appeared a few times. The CDR3 loop reads CASSRTGTGPSYEQYF. For the CDR3, the DNA is TGTGCCAGCAGCCGCACCGGGACAGGGCCCTCCTACGAGCAGTACTTC. The V and J genes are TRBV11-2 and TRBJ2-7, with 9 bases fitting TRBD1. The V segment lost 5 bases and the J segment 0 bases; nucleotides outside the gene matches: 8. The CDR3 covers 16 residues. The V gene's germline CDR1 is SGHAT and CDR2 FQNNGV.

The genes are TRBV4-1 and TRBJ2-3; TRBD2 might be the D (6 bases). CDR3 size: 14 residues. With 4 bases removed from V and 2 bases from J, the gap between germline ends came to 10 bases. Per the germline V gene, CDR1 is MGHRA and CDR2 is YSYEKL. CDR3 nucleotides: TGCGCCAGCAGCCGGGGACTTTACACAGATACGCAGTATTTT. Its translation is CASSRGLYTDTQYF.

The sample holds a few counts of this clone. The J gene is TRBJ1-1, the V gene TRBV19; TRBD1 might be the D (5 bases). The CDR3 totals 15 residues. Trimming left V 7 bases short and J 4 bases short, with 19 bases between. Germline CDR1 LNHDA, CDR2 SQIVND (reference sequence). CDR3: CASIRRGFEVTEAFF. CDR3 nucleotides: TGTGCCAGTATACGTCGGGGGTTCGAGGTCACTGAAGCTTTCTTT.

The chain uses TRBV11-3 and TRBJ2-1; 8 nucleotides agree with TRBD2. Germline CDR1 and CDR2: SGHNT and YENEEA. The ends lost 3 bases at V and 15 bases at J; junction bases unmatched: 10. The CDR3 is made up of 13 amino acids. CDR3 DNA sequence: TGTGCCAGCAGCTTGGCTAGCGGGTCCCCGGGGTTCTTC. Amino acids: CASSLASGSPGFF.

This clone is a singleton in its sample. The rearrangement links TRBV6-2 or TRBV6-3 to TRBJ2-7; possibly TRBD2 for D (6 bases). The CDR3 has 16 residues. The germline gives CDR1 MNHEY, CDR2 SVGEGT. The V gene lost 2 bases and the J gene lost 1 base, with 15 bases spanning the gap. In nucleotides, the CDR3 is TGTGCCAGCAGTTACCGAATGGGCGGGATATCCTACGAGCAGTACTTC. It yields the protein CASSYRMGGISYEQYF.

This rearrangement joins TRBV3-1 (or the pseudogene TRBV3-2) to TRBJ1-5; the D is unclear. This CDR3 is 13 amino acids long. The V and J ends lost 1 base and 4 bases respectively, with 5 bases between them. Germline CDR1 is LGHDT and CDR2 is YNNKEL (reference sequence). CDR3 nucleotides: TGTGCCAGCAGCCAAGGGAGGAATCAGCCCCAGCATTTT. Protein: CASSQGRNQPQHF.

J is TRBJ1-2 and V is TRBV13, with 9 bases matching TRBD1. There are 14 residues in the CDR3. Germline values: CDR1 PRHDT, CDR2 FYEKMQ (reference sequence). V trimming: 0 bases; J trimming: 11 bases; junction bases outside the gene matches: 7. CDR3 in DNA: TGTGCCAGCAGCTTAGGCAGGACAGGGGATAGTTACACCTTC. Translation: CASSLGRTGDSYTF.